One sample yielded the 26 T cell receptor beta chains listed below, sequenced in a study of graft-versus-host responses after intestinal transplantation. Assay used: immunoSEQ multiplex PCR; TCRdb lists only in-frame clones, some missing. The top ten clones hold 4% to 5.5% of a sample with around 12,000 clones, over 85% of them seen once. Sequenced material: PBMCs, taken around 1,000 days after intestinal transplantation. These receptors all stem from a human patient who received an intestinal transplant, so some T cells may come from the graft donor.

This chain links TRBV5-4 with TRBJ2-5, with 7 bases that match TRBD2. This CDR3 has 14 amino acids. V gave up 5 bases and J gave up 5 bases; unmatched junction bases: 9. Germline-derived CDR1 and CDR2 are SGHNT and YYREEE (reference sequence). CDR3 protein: CASRPGLVAETQYF. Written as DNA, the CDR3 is TGTGCCAGCAGGCCAGGACTAGTGGCGGAGACCCAGTACTTC.

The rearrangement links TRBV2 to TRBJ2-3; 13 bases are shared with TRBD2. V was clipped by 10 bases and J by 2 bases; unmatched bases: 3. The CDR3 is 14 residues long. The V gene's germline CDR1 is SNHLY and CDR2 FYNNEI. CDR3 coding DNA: TGTGCCACAGGACTAGCGGGGGTCACAGATACGCAGTATTTT. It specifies CATGLAGVTDTQYF.

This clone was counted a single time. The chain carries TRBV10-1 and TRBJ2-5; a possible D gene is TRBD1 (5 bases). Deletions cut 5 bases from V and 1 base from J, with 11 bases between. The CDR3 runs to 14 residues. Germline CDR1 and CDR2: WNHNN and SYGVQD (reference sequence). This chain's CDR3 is CASSSRQLQETQYF. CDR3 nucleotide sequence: TGCGCCAGCAGTTCCCGACAGCTCCAAGAGACCCAGTACTTC.

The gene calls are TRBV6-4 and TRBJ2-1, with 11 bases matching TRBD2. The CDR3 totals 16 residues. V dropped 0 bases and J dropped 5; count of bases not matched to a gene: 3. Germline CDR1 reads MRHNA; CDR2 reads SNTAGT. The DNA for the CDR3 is TGTGCCAGCAGTGACTCAATAGCGGGGGGGCACAATGAGCAGTTCTTC. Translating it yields CASSDSIAGGHNEQFF.

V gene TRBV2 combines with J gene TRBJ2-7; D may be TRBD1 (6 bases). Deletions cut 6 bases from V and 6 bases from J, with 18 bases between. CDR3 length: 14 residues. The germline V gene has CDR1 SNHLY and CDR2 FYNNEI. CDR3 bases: TGTGCCAGCAGGGATACACCGTGGACAGTCGAGCAGTACTTC. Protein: CASRDTPWTVEQYF.

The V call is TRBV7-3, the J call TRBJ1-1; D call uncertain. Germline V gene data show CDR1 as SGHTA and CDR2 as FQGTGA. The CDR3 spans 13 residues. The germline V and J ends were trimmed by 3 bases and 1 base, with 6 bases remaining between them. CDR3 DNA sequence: TGTGCCAGCAGCTTTAACCCGAACACTGAAGCTTTCTTT. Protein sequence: CASSFNPNTEAFF.

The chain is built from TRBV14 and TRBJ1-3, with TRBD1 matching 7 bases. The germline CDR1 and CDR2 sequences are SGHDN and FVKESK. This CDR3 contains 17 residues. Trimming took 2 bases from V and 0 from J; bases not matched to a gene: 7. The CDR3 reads CASSQLGQDFSGNTIYF. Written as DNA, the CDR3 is TGTGCCAGCAGCCAACTCGGACAGGACTTCTCTGGAAACACCATATATTTT.

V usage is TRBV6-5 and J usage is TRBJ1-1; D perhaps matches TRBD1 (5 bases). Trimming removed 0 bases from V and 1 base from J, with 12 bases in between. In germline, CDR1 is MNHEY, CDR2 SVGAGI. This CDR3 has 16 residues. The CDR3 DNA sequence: TGTGCCAGCAGTTACTCGTCAGGGAGGGAGAACACTGAAGCTTTCTTT. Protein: CASSYSSGRENTEAFF.

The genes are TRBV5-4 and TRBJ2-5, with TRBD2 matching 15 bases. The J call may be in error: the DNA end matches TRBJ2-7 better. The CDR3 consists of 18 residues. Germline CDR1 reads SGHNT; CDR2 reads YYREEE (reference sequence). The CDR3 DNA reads TGTGCCAGCAGCTTAGGACTAGCGGGGGGGCCCAACCCCTACGAGCAGTACTTC. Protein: CASSLGLAGGPNPYEQYF.

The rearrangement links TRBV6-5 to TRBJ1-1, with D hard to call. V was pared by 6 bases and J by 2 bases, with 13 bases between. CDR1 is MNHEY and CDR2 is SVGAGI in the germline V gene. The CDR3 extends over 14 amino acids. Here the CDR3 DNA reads TGTGCCAGCAGAAAAGACGGACTAAACACTGAAGCTTTCTTT. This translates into CASRKDGLNTEAFF.

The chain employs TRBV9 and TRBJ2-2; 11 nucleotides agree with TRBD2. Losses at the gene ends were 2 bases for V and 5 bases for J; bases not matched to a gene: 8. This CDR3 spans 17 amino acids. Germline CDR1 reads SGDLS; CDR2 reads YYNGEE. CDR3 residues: CASSVASGGPPTGELFF. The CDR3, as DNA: TGTGCCAGCAGCGTTGCTAGCGGGGGGCCACCGACCGGGGAGCTGTTTTTT.

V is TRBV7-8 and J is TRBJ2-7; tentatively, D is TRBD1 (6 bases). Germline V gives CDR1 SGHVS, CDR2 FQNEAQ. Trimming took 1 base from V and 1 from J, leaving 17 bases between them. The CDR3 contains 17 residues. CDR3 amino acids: CASSLGDIVGLSYEQYF. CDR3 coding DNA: TGTGCCAGCAGCTTAGGGGACATCGTGGGCCTTTCCTACGAGCAGTACTTC. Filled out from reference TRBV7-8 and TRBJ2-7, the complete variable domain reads GAGVSQSPRYKVAKRGQDVALRCDPISGHVSLFWYQQALGQGPEFLTYFQNEAQLDKSGLPSDRFFAERPEGSVSTLKIQRTQQEDSAVYLCASSLGDIVGLSYEQYFGPGTRLTVT.

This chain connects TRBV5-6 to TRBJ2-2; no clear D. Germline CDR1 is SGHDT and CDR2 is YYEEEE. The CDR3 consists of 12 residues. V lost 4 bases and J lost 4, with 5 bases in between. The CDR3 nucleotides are TGTGCCAGCAGCCCGGGCACCGGGGAGCTGTTTTTT. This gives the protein CASSPGTGELFF. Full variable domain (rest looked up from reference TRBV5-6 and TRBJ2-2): DAGVTQSPTHLIKTRGQQVTLRCSPKSGHDTVSWYQQALGQGPQFIFQYYEEEERQRGNFPDRFSGHQFPNYSSELNVNALLLGDSALYLCASSPGTGELFFGEGSRLTVL.

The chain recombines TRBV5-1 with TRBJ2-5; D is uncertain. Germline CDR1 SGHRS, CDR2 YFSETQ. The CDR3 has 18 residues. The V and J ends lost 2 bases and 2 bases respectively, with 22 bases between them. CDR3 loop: CASSLVPSRWVEQETQYF. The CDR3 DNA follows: TGCGCCAGCAGCTTAGTTCCATCGAGGTGGGTGGAACAAGAGACCCAGTACTTC.

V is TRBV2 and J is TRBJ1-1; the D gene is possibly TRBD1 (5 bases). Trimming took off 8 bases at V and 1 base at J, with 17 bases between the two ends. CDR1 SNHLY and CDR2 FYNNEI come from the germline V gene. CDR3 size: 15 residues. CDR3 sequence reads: CASAGTARANTEAFF. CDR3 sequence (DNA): TGTGCCAGCGCTGGGACCGCTAGGGCGAACACTGAAGCTTTCTTT.

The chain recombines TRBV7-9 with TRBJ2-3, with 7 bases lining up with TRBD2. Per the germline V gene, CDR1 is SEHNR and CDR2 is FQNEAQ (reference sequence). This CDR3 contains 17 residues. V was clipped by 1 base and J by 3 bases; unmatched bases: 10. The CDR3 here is CASSLVPLAGGTDTQYF. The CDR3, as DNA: TGTGCCAGCAGCTTAGTCCCGCTAGCCGGGGGGACAGATACGCAGTATTTT.

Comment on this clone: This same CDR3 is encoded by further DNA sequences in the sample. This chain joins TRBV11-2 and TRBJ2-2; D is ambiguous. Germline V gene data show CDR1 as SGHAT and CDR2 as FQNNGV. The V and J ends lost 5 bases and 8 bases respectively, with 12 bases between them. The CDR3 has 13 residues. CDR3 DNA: TGTGCCAGCAGCCTATGGCCTTGGGGGGAGCTGTTTTTT. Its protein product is CASSLWPWGELFF.

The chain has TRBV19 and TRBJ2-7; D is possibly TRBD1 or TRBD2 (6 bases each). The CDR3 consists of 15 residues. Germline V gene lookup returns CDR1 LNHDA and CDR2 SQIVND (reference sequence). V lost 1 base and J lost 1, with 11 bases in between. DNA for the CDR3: TGTGCCAGTAGTATAGGCCGGGGGCCTTCCTACGAGCAGTACTTC. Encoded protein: CASSIGRGPSYEQYF.

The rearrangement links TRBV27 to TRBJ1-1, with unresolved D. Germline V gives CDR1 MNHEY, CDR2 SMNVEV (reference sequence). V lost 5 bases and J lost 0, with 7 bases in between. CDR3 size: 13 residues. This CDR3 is CASSLSMNTEAFF. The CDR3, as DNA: TGTGCCAGCAGTCTTTCAATGAACACTGAAGCTTTCTTT.

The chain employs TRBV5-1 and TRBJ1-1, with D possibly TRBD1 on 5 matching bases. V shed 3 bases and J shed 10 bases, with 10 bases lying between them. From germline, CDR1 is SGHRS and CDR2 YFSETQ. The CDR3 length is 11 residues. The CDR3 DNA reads TGCGCCAGCAGCTCGGGACTCGGAGCTTTCTTT. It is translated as CASSSGLGAFF.

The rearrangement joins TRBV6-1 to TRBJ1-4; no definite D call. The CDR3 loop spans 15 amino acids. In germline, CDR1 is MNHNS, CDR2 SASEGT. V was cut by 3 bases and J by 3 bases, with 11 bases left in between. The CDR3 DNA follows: TGTGCCAGCAGTGACTGGGTCCTGGCTAATGAAAAACTGTTTTTT. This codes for CASSDWVLANEKLFF.

The CDR3, as DNA: TGTGCCAGCAGTCTGGCGGGGGGGGCCACAGATACGCAGTATTTT. Protein sequence: CASSLAGGATDTQYF. The V gene is TRBV6-5, the J gene TRBJ2-3; 9 bases align to TRBD2. The CDR3 has 15 residues. V trimming: 5 bases; J trimming: 2 bases; junction bases outside the gene matches: 5. Germline lookup yields CDR1 MNHEY and CDR2 SVGAGI.

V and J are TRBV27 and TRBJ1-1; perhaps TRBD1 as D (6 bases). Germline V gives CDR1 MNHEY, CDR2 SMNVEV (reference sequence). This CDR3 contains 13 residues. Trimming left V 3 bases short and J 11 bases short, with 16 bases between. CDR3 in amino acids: CASSFDGGAGAFF. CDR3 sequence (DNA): TGTGCCAGCAGTTTTGATGGGGGCGCCGGGGCTTTCTTT.

The chain's CDR3 is CASSVEGEKLFF. In nucleotides, the CDR3 is TGTGCCAGCAGCGTAGAGGGTGAAAAACTGTTTTTT. The gene calls are TRBV9 and TRBJ1-4; D call uncertain. Germline values: CDR1 SGDLS, CDR2 YYNGEE. V lost 0 bases and J 7 bases, leaving 4 bases between the germline ends. The length of the CDR3 is 12 residues.

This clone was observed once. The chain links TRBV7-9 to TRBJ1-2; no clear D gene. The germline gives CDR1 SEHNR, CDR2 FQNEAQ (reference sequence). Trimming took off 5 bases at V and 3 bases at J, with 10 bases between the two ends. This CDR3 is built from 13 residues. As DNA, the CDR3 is TGTGCCAGCAGCGCAACCATGGACTATGGCTACACCTTC. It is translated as CASSATMDYGYTF. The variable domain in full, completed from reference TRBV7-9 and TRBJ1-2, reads DTGVSQNPRHKITKRGQNVTFRCDPISEHNRLYWYRQTLGQGPEFLTYFQNEAQLEKSRLLSDRFSAERPKGSFSTLEIQRTEQGDSAMYLCASSATMDYGYTFGSGTRLTVV.

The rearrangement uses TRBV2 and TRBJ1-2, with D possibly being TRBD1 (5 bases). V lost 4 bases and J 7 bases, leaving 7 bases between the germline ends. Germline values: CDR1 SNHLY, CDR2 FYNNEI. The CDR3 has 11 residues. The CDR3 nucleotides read TGTGCCAGCAGTGGGGGGGGTGGCTACACCTTC. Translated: CASSGGGGYTF.